These 18 T cell receptor beta chains came from one sample sequenced in a study of metastatic and nonmetastatic thyroid tumors. Using MiXCR, TCRdb reanalyzed the PCR reads. The repertoire consists of roughly 20,000 clones, with roughly 18% occurring once and the leading ten covering 2.5% to 3%. Each patient went into thyroid surgery without having received any treatment. The sample consisted of adjacent normal tissue. These receptors were obtained from a male donor with papillary thyroid cancer or a benign thyroid nodule (not recorded which). Some clones in this sample may be carry-over from other donors' samples.

There are a few counts of this clone. At one boundary the junction diverges from the germline segment, which might be a read error. Within the sample, other DNA sequences also encode this same CDR3. The chain couples TRBV6-2 or TRBV6-3 to TRBJ2-3; 7 positions agree with TRBD1. This CDR3 contains 16 residues. The germline V gene has CDR1 MNHEY and CDR2 SVGEGT. The DNA for the CDR3 is TGTGCCAGCAGCTACTCACAGGGGAGTCCGGAAGATACGCAGTATTTT. It encodes CASSYSQGSPEDTQYF.

This clone was recorded many times. This rearrangement joins TRBV4-1 to TRBJ2-7; D tentatively fits TRBD1 or TRBD2 (5 bases each). The germline V gene has CDR1 MGHRA and CDR2 YSYEKL. This CDR3 comprises 17 residues. Trimming cost V 0 bases and J 2 bases, with 17 bases left between them. CDR3 nucleotide sequence: TGCGCCAGCAGCCAAGAGGTTTCTGGGACGGCTACCTACGAGCAGTACTTC. It translates to CASSQEVSGTATYEQYF.

This clone was detected many times. This chain links TRBV7-8 with TRBJ2-7; weak D call: TRBD1 (6 bases). Germline V gene data show CDR1 as SGHVS and CDR2 as FQNEAQ. V lost 1 base to trimming and J lost 4 bases, with 14 bases between them. This CDR3 spans 15 amino acids. The CDR3 DNA follows: TGTGCCAGCAGCTTAGAGGTTGACAGGCCTTACGAGCAGTACGTC. It specifies CASSLEVDRPYEQYV.

The V gene is TRBV12-3 or TRBV12-4, the J gene TRBJ2-2, with 7 bases fitting TRBD2. With 9 bases clipped from V and 7 bases from J, the junction kept 23 bases outside the gene matches. The CDR3 is 18 amino acids. For the CDR3, the DNA is TGTGCCAGACGGTTCGAGGGCCTATTCGGGCGGGAGATCGGGGAGCTGTTTTTT. Protein sequence: CARRFEGLFGREIGELFF.

By sample share, this clone is medium-sized (0.01 to 0.1%). This sequence joins TRBV27 and TRBJ2-7, with D unresolved. The CDR3 runs 14 residues. V shed 2 bases and J shed 1 base, with 9 bases lying between them. The germline gives CDR1 MNHEY, CDR2 SMNVEV (reference sequence). This CDR3 reads CASSLHRDSYEQYF. As DNA, the CDR3 is TGTGCCAGCAGTTTACATAGGGATTCCTACGAGCAGTACTTC.

This clone was seen at least ten times. This chain connects TRBV20-1 to TRBJ2-3; D perhaps matches TRBD2 (5 bases). The germline V gene encodes CDR1 DFQATT and CDR2 SNEGSKA (reference sequence). V was trimmed by 3 bases and J by 1 base, leaving 14 bases between them. CDR3 length equals 15 residues. For the CDR3, the DNA is TGCAGTGCTAGGTCCGACTCGCGGGGCACAGATACGCAGTATTTT. Its protein is CSARSDSRGTDTQYF.

This clone was counted many times. The chain carries TRBV9 and TRBJ2-7, with D possibly being TRBD2 (5 bases). This CDR3 region has 14 residues. CDR1 is SGDLS, CDR2 YYNGEE, per germline. Trimming removed 2 bases from V and 2 bases from J, with 11 bases in between. The CDR3 sequence: CASSVAGSTYEQYF. For the CDR3, the DNA is TGTGCCAGCAGCGTTGCGGGCAGCACCTACGAGCAGTACTTC.

This clone was counted at least ten times. The chain carries TRBV14 and TRBJ2-1; unclear D gene. The germline gives CDR1 SGHDN, CDR2 FVKESK. V gave up 2 bases and J gave up 10 bases, with 12 bases separating them. CDR3 length equals 13 residues. The CDR3 region is CASSQLRFGEQFF. CDR3 bases: TGTGCCAGCAGCCAACTCCGGTTCGGGGAGCAGTTCTTC.

This clone was seen repeatedly, ten times or more. This rearrangement joins TRBV5-4 to TRBJ2-7; D gene ambiguous. The ends were cut back, 2 bases at V and 1 base at J, with 4 bases in the middle. The CDR3 is 12 residues long. CDR1 is SGHNT, CDR2 YYREEE, per germline (reference sequence). The CDR3 protein is CASSFGSYEQYF. Here the CDR3 DNA reads TGTGCCAGCAGCTTTGGGTCCTACGAGCAGTACTTC. Looking up the rest from reference TRBV5-4 and TRBJ2-7 gives the full variable domain: ETGVTQSPTHLIKTRGQQVTLRCSSQSGHNTVSWYQQALGQGPQFIFQYYREEENGRGNFPPRFSGLQFPNYSSELNVNALELDDSALYLCASSFGSYEQYFGPGTRLTVT.

In its sample, this clone was seen a few times. Written as DNA, the CDR3 is TGTGCCAGCTCACCACGGGGAGGGACGAACACTGAAGCTTTCTTT. This translates into CASSPRGGTNTEAFF. The genes are TRBV18 and TRBJ1-1; a weak D match, TRBD1 (5 bases). The CDR3 length is 15 residues. V was pared by 1 base and J by 1 base, with 10 bases between. Germline V gene sequence: CDR1 KGHSH, CDR2 LQKENI. Based on the CDR3 plus reference TRBV18 and TRBJ1-1, the full variable domain is NAGVMQNPRHLVRRRGQEARLRCSPMKGHSHVYWYRQLPEEGLKFMVYLQKENIIDESGMPKERFSAEFPKEGPSILRIQQVVRGDSAAYFCASSPRGGTNTEAFFGQGTRLTVV.

The sample holds many counts of this clone. The J gene is TRBJ2-3, the V gene TRBV12-3 or TRBV12-4; D is perhaps TRBD1 (6 bases). V lost 6 bases to trimming and J lost 2 bases, with 12 bases between them. The CDR3 contains 14 residues. The CDR3 DNA is TGTGCCAGCAGGAGGGACACAAACACAGATACGCAGTATTTT. Translation: CASRRDTNTDTQYF.

This clone was seen a handful of times. The junction departs from germline at one end; a sequencing error may be responsible. The sample contains more than one DNA sequence encoding this CDR3. CDR3 loop: CARGAVRNTEAFF. The CDR3 bases are TGTGCCAGAGGGGCAGTAAGGAACACTGAGGCTTTCTTT. The V gene is TRBV6-1, the J gene TRBJ1-1, with D perhaps TRBD1 (5 bases). CDR1 and CDR2 from the germline V gene are MNHNS and SASEGT. The CDR3 totals 13 residues.

This clone is categorized as medium-sized. V is TRBV6-5 and J is TRBJ1-1, with D uncertain. The germline V and J ends were trimmed by 2 bases and 0 bases, with 7 bases remaining between them. The CDR3 consists of 14 residues. Per germline, CDR1 MNHEY and CDR2 SVGAGI. CDR3 bases: TGTGCCAGCAGTTACGCGGAGATGAACACTGAAGCTTTCTTT. It codes for CASSYAEMNTEAFF.

With regard to this clone: Germline and junction disagree at one end, which may indicate a read error. The chain uses TRBV11-2 and TRBJ2-1; D gene ambiguous. Germline-derived CDR1 and CDR2 are SGHAT and FQNNGV. This CDR3 spans 14 amino acids. The CDR3 loop is CASGLTPPYNEQFF. The CDR3 region has the DNA TGTGCCAGCGGCTTAACCCCGCCGTACAATGAGCAGTTCTTC.

This clone is labeled as medium-sized. This chain uses TRBV28 with TRBJ2-1; 9 positions match TRBD1. Germline trimming cut 8 bases from V and 8 bases from J; bases unmatched to any gene: 13. The CDR3 spans 15 residues. CDR1 MDHEN and CDR2 SYDVKM come from the germline V gene. The CDR3 bases are TGTGCCAGCGGTTCCTGGACAGGGGATGACGATGAGCAGTTCTTC. This encodes CASGSWTGDDDEQFF.

This clone was found many times. This same CDR3 is encoded by further DNA sequences in the sample. The chain is built from TRBV4-1 and TRBJ1-5; 7 nucleotides agree with TRBD1. Germline CDR1 reads MGHRA; CDR2 reads YSYEKL. This CDR3 has 13 residues. V lost 6 bases, J lost 6 bases, and 5 bases stayed unmatched. CDR3 loop: CASSFRGTQPQHF. As DNA, the CDR3 is TGCGCCAGCAGTTTCAGGGGGACTCAGCCCCAGCATTTT.

Sample share makes this clone medium-sized. This chain links TRBV28 with TRBJ1-6; no clear D gene. Trimming stripped 4 bases from V and 0 bases from J, with 13 bases between. This CDR3 contains 17 residues. CDR1 MDHEN and CDR2 SYDVKM come from the germline V gene. The CDR3, as DNA: TGTGCCAGCAGTTCTCGCGGGGAGAGCTCCTATAATTCACCCCTCCACTTT. This sequence encodes CASSSRGESSYNSPLHF.

By proportion, this clone is medium-sized (0.01 to 0.1%). This chain uses TRBV30 with TRBJ1-2; possible D gene TRBD1, 5 bases. Trimming stripped 1 base from V and 5 bases from J, with 8 bases between. The CDR3 covers 12 residues. CDR1 and CDR2 from the germline V gene are GTSNPN and SVGIG (reference sequence). CDR3 in DNA: TGTGCCTGGAGTGAGGACACGTATGGCTACACCTTC. This codes for CAWSEDTYGYTF.